This TCR beta chain is from a study of technical replicates of blood from several donors. TCRdb's table, derived via immunoSEQ multiplex PCR, lists solely in-frame clones and lacks some. Of about 71,000 clones detected, approximately 96% appear once; the ten largest clones hold roughly 0.2%. V lost 2 bases to trimming and J lost 6 bases, with 16 bases between them. CDR3 length: 14 amino acids. Per the germline V gene, CDR1 is GTSNPN and CDR2 is SVGIG (reference sequence). Sequenced material: T cells isolated from PBMCs. The chain uses TRBV30 and TRBJ1-2; D is ambiguous. The TCR comes from a human donor in good health. CDR3 nucleotide sequence: TGTGCCTGGAGTAATGGTACACGGAGGAATGGCTACACCTTC. This translates into CAWSNGTRRNGYTF.